This section outlines one TCR beta chain sequence together with its context. Some clones are missing from TCRdb's copy, which holds only in-frame ones; the method was immunoSEQ multiplex PCR. The sample includes about 37,000 clones, 84% seen only once; the top ten take 15% to 18%. This specimen belongs to a study of PD-L1 blockade in urothelial cancer. Turning to the study itself: Between 0 and 3 chemotherapy regimens preceded treatment for each patient. Blood was tested 3 weeks (second dose) and 6 weeks into treatment. T cell content in blood samples showed a median of about 140,000.

The CDR3 sequence is 15 residues long. The junction had 6 bases not matched to a gene; V was cut back by 6 bases and J by 7 bases. Germline V gives CDR1 MDHEN, CDR2 SYDVKM. The sample's time point: pretreatment peripheral blood. Enrolled patients showed locally advanced or metastatic urothelial carcinoma. The TCR was taken from a man aged 60 to 69 with urothelial cancer. This specimen consisted of PBMCs, obtained around atezolizumab (anti-PD-L1) treatment. The chain recombines TRBV28 with TRBJ2-1, with TRBD2 matching over 13 bases. The DNA of the CDR3 is TGTGCCAGCAGCCCTACTAGCGGGAGGGTGAATGAGCAGTTCTTC. It codes for CASSPTSGRVNEQFF.